This passage covers 14 T cell receptor beta chains from one sample sequenced in a study of post-analysis software for immune sequencing data. Sequencing libraries made from TCR beta cDNA carried unique molecular identifiers. TCRdb used MiXCR to reprocess the PCR reads, holding one entry per CDR3 protein. Here the sample spans hundreds of thousands of distinct CDR3 sequences, 30% being singletons. No antigens are known for them. Broader study findings: About five TRBV segments occurring more often in patients than controls included TRBV5-6, TRBV5-1 and TRBV20-1.

Sequencing input: blood. The receptor set was obtained from a girl aged 10 to 17 with multiple sclerosis.

The chain joins TRBV7-9 to TRBJ2-6; D perhaps matches TRBD2 (6 bases). This CDR3 contains 17 residues. V was trimmed by 8 bases and J by 0 bases, leaving 17 bases between them. Germline V gives CDR1 SEHNR, CDR2 FQNEAQ (reference sequence). For the CDR3, the DNA is TGTGCCAGCCTCTTACCCACCGGGAGCTCTGGGGCCAACGTCCTGACTTTC. It yields the protein CASLLPTGSSGANVLTF.

V is TRBV7-9 and J is TRBJ2-1; D is perhaps TRBD2 (7 bases). The CDR3 sequence is 17 residues long. The germline CDR1 and CDR2 sequences are SEHNR and FQNEAQ (reference sequence). V dropped 6 bases and J dropped 2 bases, with 20 bases sitting between them. CDR3 sequence: CASRPGGRGVAYNEQFF. Here the CDR3 DNA reads TGTGCCAGCAGGCCCGGGGGGAGGGGGGTCGCCTACAATGAGCAGTTCTTC.

The chain couples TRBV27 to TRBJ1-5; 9 bases match TRBD1. V shed 3 bases, J shed 4 bases, and the junction held 4 bases outside the gene matches. The CDR3 contains 15 residues. Germline CDR1 is MNHEY and CDR2 is SMNVEV (reference sequence). For the CDR3, the DNA is TGTGCCAGCAGTTTCGGGACAGGGAAAAATCAGCCCCAGCATTTT. Amino acid sequence: CASSFGTGKNQPQHF.

The V call is TRBV5-6, the J call TRBJ2-7; D is uncertain. Germline V gene sequence: CDR1 SGHDT, CDR2 YYEEEE. This CDR3 is 14 amino acids long. V lost 5 bases and J lost 1, with 13 bases in between. CDR3: CASRRRPFSYEQYF. As DNA, the CDR3 is TGTGCCAGCAGACGCAGGCCTTTTTCCTACGAGCAGTACTTC.

The sample holds a few counts of this clonotype. The chain is built from TRBV4-1 and TRBJ2-3; D is tentatively TRBD1 or TRBD2 (5 bases each). Germline CDR1 is MGHRA and CDR2 is YSYEKL. The CDR3 totals 16 residues. V dropped 5 bases and J dropped 5 bases, with 20 bases sitting between them. CDR3 coding DNA: TGCGCCAGCAGCGACCGCGAGGGGAGCCCTCGAGATACGCAGTATTTT. Protein sequence: CASSDREGSPRDTQYF.

This clonotype was recorded many times. The V and J genes are TRBV20-1 and TRBJ1-2; D perhaps matches TRBD1 (5 bases). Germline CDR1 is DFQATT and CDR2 is SNEGSKA (reference sequence). The V and J ends lost 6 bases and 8 bases respectively, with 13 bases between them. CDR3 size: 11 residues. CDR3: CSALGDGGYTF. The CDR3, as DNA: TGCAGTGCCCTTGGGGACGGCGGCTACACCTTC.

This clonotype was detected a few times. The rearrangement uses TRBV6-6 and TRBJ2-2, with a tentative D call TRBD1 (6 bases). V lost 6 bases and J 7 bases, leaving 12 bases between the germline ends. The CDR3 length is 13 residues. CDR1 is MNHNY and CDR2 is SVGAGI in the germline V gene (reference sequence). DNA for the CDR3: TGTGCCAGCAGCAAACAGGGAAACGGGGAGCTGTTTTTT. It specifies CASSKQGNGELFF.

The chain carries TRBV18 and TRBJ2-1, with D perhaps TRBD1 (5 bases). Trimming cost V 4 bases and J 6 bases, with 13 bases left between them. Germline CDR1 and CDR2: KGHSH and LQKENI. CDR3 length equals 14 residues. CDR3 region: CASSLATGLNEQFF. The CDR3 region has the DNA TGTGCCAGCTCACTCGCCACAGGCCTCAATGAGCAGTTCTTC. Full variable domain (outside the CDR3, taken from reference TRBV18 and TRBJ2-1): NAGVMQNPRHLVRRRGQEARLRCSPMKGHSHVYWYRQLPEEGLKFMVYLQKENIIDESGMPKERFSAEFPKEGPSILRIQQVVRGDSAAYFCASSLATGLNEQFFGPGTRLTVL.

The chain uses TRBV3-1 and TRBJ1-4, with a tentative D call TRBD1 (5 bases). The CDR3 has 13 residues. Germline values: CDR1 LGHDT, CDR2 YNNKEL (reference sequence). With 4 bases removed from V and 5 bases from J, the gap between germline ends came to 8 bases. CDR3 region: CASSLRGNEKLFF. The CDR3, as DNA: TGTGCCAGCAGCCTTCGGGGGAATGAAAAACTGTTTTTT.

This clonotype has ten or more counts. V is TRBV20-1 and J is TRBJ2-3; D possibly corresponds to TRBD1 (6 bases). With 4 bases removed from V and 0 bases from J, the gap between germline ends came to 8 bases. The CDR3 totals 13 residues. The V gene's germline CDR1 is DFQATT and CDR2 SNEGSKA (reference sequence). DNA for the CDR3: TGCAGTGCTAAACAGGGTAGCACAGATACGCAGTATTTT. Its translation is CSAKQGSTDTQYF.

The chain has TRBV10-3 and TRBJ2-1; D may correspond to TRBD1 or TRBD2 (5 bases each). The CDR3 has 15 residues. Germline V CDR1 and CDR2: ENHRY, SYGVKD. Trimming pared 1 base from V and 7 bases from J, leaving 14 bases between. The CDR3 region has the DNA TGTGCCATCAGTGAGTTGGGGGTCTCACATAATGAGCAGTTCTTC. Amino acid sequence: CAISELGVSHNEQFF.

V usage is TRBV6-5 and J usage is TRBJ2-5; 7 bases line up with TRBD2. V was pared by 4 bases and J by 5 bases, with 13 bases of the junction left unmatched. The V gene's germline CDR1 is MNHEY and CDR2 SVGAGI. This CDR3 has 16 amino acids. CDR3 residues: CASSWGGVPGGETQYF. DNA of the CDR3: TGTGCCAGCAGTTGGGGGGGAGTCCCCGGTGGGGAGACCCAGTACTTC.

This clonotype was counted only a few times. The V and J genes are TRBV7-2 and TRBJ2-2; TRBD1 aligns across 7 bases. This CDR3 spans 16 amino acids. Germline CDR1 and CDR2: SGHTA and FQGNSA. Trimming at V came to 5 bases and at J to 4 bases, leaving 10 bases not matched to a gene. The CDR3, as DNA: TGTGCCAGCAGCCCTCGAGGGGGCGCGGGCACCGGGGAGCTGTTTTTT. It encodes CASSPRGGAGTGELFF.

Concerning this clonotype itself: The junction differs from germline at one of its ends, possibly a read error. This chain joins TRBV5-1 and TRBJ2-3; D is undetermined. There are 14 residues in the CDR3. Germline V gene sequence: CDR1 SGHRS, CDR2 YFSETQ. The CDR3 DNA reads as TGCGCCAGCAGCTTGGACAGTAGCACAGATGCGCAGTATTTT. Its protein is CASSLDSSTDAQYF.